This TCR beta chain originates from a study of blood T cell repertoires in COVID-19. Assay: immunoSEQ multiplex PCR; the TCRdb copy retains only in-frame clones and omits some. Altogether about 22,000 clones are present, 75% to 90% being singletons, with the ten largest covering about a fifth. CDR3 length: 15 amino acids. The germline V gene has CDR1 SGHDN and CDR2 FVKESK. J lost 6 bases, V lost 0 bases, and 6 bases had no gene match. The TCR sequence derives from an elderly man with active or convalescent COVID-19. Sequenced material: peripheral blood. The rearrangement uses TRBV14 and TRBJ2-7, with TRBD1 matching over 9 bases. The CDR3 region is CASSQENRGQGEQYF. CDR3 coding DNA: TGTGCCAGCAGCCAAGAAAACAGGGGGCAGGGCGAGCAGTACTTC.